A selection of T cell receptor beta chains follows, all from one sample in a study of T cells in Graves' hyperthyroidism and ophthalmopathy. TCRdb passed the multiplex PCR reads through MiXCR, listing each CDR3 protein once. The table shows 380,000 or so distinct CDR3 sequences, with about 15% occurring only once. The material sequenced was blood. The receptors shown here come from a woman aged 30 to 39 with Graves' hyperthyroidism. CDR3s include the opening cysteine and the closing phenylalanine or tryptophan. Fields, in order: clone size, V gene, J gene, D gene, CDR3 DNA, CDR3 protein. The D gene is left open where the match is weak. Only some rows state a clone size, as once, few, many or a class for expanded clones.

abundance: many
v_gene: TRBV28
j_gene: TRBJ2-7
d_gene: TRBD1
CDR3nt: TGTGCCAGCAGTTTTTTCGGACAGGGGGCCTACGAGCAGTACTTC
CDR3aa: CASSFFGQGAYEQYF

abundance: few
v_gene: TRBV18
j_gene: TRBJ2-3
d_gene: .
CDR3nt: TGTGCCAGCTCACTCAACAGGGCAGATACGCAGTATTTT
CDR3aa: CASSLNRADTQYF

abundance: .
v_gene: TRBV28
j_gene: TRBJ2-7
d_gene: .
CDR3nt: TGTGCCAGCACCAATCAGGGGATCTCCTACGAGCAGTACTTC
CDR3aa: CASTNQGISYEQYF

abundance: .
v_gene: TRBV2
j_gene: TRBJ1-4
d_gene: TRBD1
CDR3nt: TGTGCCAGCAGTTTGGGACAGGGTGCAACTAATGAAAAACTGTTTTTT
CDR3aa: CASSLGQGATNEKLFF

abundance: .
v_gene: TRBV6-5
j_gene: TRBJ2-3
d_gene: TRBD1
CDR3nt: TGTGCCAGCAGTTACAGGGGGACAGGGGGCCTCACAGATACGCAGTATTTT
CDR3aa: CASSYRGTGGLTDTQYF

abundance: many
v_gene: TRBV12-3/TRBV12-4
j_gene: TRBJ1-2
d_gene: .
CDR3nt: TGTGCCAGCAGTTTTGAAGCTGTAAATGGCTACACCTTC
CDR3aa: CASSFEAVNGYTF

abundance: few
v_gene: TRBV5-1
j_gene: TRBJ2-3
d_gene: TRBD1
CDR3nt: TGCGCCAGCAACAGGGGGCTCGGCACAGATACGCAGTATTTT
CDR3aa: CASNRGLGTDTQYF

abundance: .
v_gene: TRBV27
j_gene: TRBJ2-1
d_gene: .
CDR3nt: TGTGCCAGCAGTTTTGTCGGGGGCTGGGAGCAGTTCTTC
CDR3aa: CASSFVGGWEQFF

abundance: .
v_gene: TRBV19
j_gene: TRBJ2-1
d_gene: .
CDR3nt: TGTGCCAGTAGTATTACTAACAATGAGCAGTTCTTC
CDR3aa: CASSITNNEQFF

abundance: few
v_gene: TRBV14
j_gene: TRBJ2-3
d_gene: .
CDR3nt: TGTGCCAGCAGCCAAGATCTAACTTACCAAATCACAGATACGCAGTATTTT
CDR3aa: CASSQDLTYQITDTQYF

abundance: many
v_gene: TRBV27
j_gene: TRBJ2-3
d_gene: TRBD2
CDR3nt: TGTGCCAGCAGTAAGGGACTAGCGGGAGTTGCGCAGTATTTT
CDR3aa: CASSKGLAGVAQYF

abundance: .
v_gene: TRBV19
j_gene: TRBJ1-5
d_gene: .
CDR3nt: TGTGCCAGTAGTATAGAGTCAGAAAATCAGCCCCAGCATTTT
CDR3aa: CASSIESENQPQHF

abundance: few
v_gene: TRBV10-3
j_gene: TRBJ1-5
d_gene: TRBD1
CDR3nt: TGTGCCATCAGTGCGGGACAGGGGAGCATTCAGCCCCAGCATTTT
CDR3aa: CAISAGQGSIQPQHF

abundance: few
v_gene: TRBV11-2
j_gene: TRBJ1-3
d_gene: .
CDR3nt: TGTGCCAGCAGCCAACTGGATGTAACTGGAAACACCATATATTTT
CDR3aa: CASSQLDVTGNTIYF

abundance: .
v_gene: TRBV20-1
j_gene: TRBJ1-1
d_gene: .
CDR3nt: TGCAGTGCTGGGGGGACACCGGACTTGAACACTGAAGCTTTCTTT
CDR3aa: CSAGGTPDLNTEAFF

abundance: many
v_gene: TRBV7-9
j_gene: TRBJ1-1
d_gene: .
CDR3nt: TGTGCCAGCAGCGCAGCCGGGGCCTCGATGAACACTGAAGCTTTCTTT
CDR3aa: CASSAAGASMNTEAFF

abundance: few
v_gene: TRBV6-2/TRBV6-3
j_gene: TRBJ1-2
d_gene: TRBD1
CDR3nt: TGTGCCACCTCGACAGGGTATGGCTACACCTTC
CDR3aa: CATSTGYGYTF

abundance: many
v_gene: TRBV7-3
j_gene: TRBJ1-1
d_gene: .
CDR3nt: TGTGCCAGCAGCTTGGCAGGGAAGGACACTGAAGCTTTCTTT
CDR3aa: CASSLAGKDTEAFF

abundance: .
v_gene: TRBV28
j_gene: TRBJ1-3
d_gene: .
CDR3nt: TGTGCCAGCAGTTTTGACACGAGCTCTGGAAACACCATATATTTT
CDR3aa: CASSFDTSSGNTIYF

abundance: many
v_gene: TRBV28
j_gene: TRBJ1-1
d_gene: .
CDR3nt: TGTGCCAGCGTTAAGGTTCACACTGAAGCTTTCTTT
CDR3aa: CASVKVHTEAFF

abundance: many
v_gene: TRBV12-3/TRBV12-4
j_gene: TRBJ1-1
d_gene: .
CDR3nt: TGTGCCAGCAGCCCCTCGGACAGAACAGACACTGAAGCTTTCTTT
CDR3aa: CASSPSDRTDTEAFF

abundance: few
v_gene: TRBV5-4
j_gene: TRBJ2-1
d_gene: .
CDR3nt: TGTGCCAGCAGCCCGGACCCGGACAATGAGCAGTTCTTC
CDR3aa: CASSPDPDNEQFF

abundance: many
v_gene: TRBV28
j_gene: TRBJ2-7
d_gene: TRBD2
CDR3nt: TGTGCCAGCAGTTTACCCCCCAGGGGGACTAGCGGGCTAGTAGAGCAGTACTTC
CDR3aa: CASSLPPRGTSGLVEQYF

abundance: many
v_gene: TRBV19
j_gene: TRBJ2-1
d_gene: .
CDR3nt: TGTGCCAGTACTGCGGGTTTCAATGAGCAGTTCTTC
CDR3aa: CASTAGFNEQFF

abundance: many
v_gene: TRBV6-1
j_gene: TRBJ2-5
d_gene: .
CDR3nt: TGTGCCAGCATCTCAGGGGAGACCCAGTACTTC
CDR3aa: CASISGETQYF

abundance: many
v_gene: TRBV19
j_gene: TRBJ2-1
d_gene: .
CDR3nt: TGTGCCAGTAGTATTCGATCCCTTACGGTCTCCTACAATGAGCAGTTCTTC
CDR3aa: CASSIRSLTVSYNEQFF

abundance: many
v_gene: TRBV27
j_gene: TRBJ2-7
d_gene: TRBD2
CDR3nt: TGTGCCAGCGGGTTTAGCGGGACAACCTACGCCTACGAGCAGTACTTC
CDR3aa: CASGFSGTTYAYEQYF

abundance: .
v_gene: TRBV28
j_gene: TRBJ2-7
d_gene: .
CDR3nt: TGTGCCAGCAGGATGACCGGTAGGTCCTACGAGCAGTACTTC
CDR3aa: CASRMTGRSYEQYF

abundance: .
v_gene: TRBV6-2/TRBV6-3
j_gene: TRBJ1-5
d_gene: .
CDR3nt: TGTGCCAGCAGTTACATGGACGGAGTCAATCAGCCCCAGCATTTT
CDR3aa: CASSYMDGVNQPQHF